This passage covers 20 T cell receptor beta chains from one sample sequenced in a study of cytomegalovirus exposure and HLA in healthy donors. Amplification used 60 Vbeta primers and 13 Jbeta primers. Clones were sequenced by immunoSEQ multiplex PCR, and TCRdb holds only the in-frame ones, with some missing. In the table there are 90,000 to 95,000 clones, around three quarters of which are singletons. Sequenced input: PBMCs. The receptor source for this set is a man younger than 40 in good health and CMV-seronegative.

The chain is built from TRBV6-5 and TRBJ2-2, with D perhaps TRBD1 (7 bases). Germline values: CDR1 MNHEY, CDR2 SVGAGI. V was cut by 0 bases and J by 6 bases, with 11 bases left in between. This CDR3 region has 15 residues. This chain's CDR3 is CASSYSGGGSGELFF. CDR3 sequence (DNA): TGTGCCAGCAGTTACTCAGGAGGGGGCTCCGGGGAGCTGTTTTTT.

V gene TRBV13 combines with J gene TRBJ1-1; 7 nucleotides match TRBD1. V gave up 5 bases and J gave up 3 bases; unmatched junction bases: 18. The CDR3 has 18 amino acids. Germline V CDR1 and CDR2: PRHDT, FYEKMQ (reference sequence). The CDR3 is CASSATPGQTPRDTEAFF. The CDR3 region has the DNA TGTGCCAGCAGCGCCACACCGGGACAGACTCCTCGGGACACTGAAGCTTTCTTT.

This rearrangement joins TRBV10-2 to TRBJ1-1; 8 bases are shared with TRBD1. Looked up from germline, CDR1 is WSHSY and CDR2 is SAAADI. There are 14 residues in the CDR3. V lost 6 bases, J lost 4 bases, and 7 bases stayed unmatched. In nucleotides, the CDR3 is TGCGCCAGCAGACAGGGGGAATTTGGCACTGAAGCTTTCTTT. Translation: CASRQGEFGTEAFF.

V usage is TRBV19 and J usage is TRBJ1-2, with D perhaps matching TRBD1 (6 bases). CDR3 length: 13 amino acids. Trimming removed 5 bases at V and 7 bases at J, with 14 bases between. Germline V gives CDR1 LNHDA, CDR2 SQIVND (reference sequence). The CDR3 loop reads CASSLQGGGGYTF. The CDR3, as DNA: TGTGCCAGTAGTTTACAGGGTGGTGGTGGCTACACCTTC.

CDR3 in amino acids: CASSSPLAATYNEQFF. The CDR3 nucleotides read TGTGCCAGCAGTTCCCCTCTAGCGGCAACCTACAATGAGCAGTTCTTC. The chain links TRBV28 to TRBJ2-1; 7 nucleotides agree with TRBD2. Trimming removed 4 bases from V and 2 bases from J; junction bases left unmatched: 8. The CDR3 is made up of 16 amino acids. The germline V gene encodes CDR1 MDHEN and CDR2 SYDVKM.

As DNA, the CDR3 is TGTGCCAGCAGCCCTATAAAATCCTACAATGAGCAGTTCTTC. Protein product: CASSPIKSYNEQFF. The genes are TRBV7-9 and TRBJ2-1; the D is unclear. Trimming shortened V by 5 bases and J by 1 base, and 9 bases separated the two germline ends. The CDR3 runs to 14 residues. Per germline, CDR1 SEHNR and CDR2 FQNEAQ (reference sequence).

The chain uses TRBV9 and TRBJ2-1; 7 bases line up with TRBD2. The ends lost 2 bases at V and 8 bases at J; junction bases unmatched: 7. This CDR3 has 14 amino acids. Germline V gene lookup returns CDR1 SGDLS and CDR2 YYNGEE. The CDR3 sequence is CASSVDAGVDEQFF. DNA for the CDR3: TGTGCCAGCAGCGTCGATGCGGGAGTTGATGAGCAGTTCTTC.

This clone appeared a few times. The rearrangement links TRBV12-5 to TRBJ1-1, with D maybe TRBD1 (5 bases). Per germline, CDR1 LGHNT and CDR2 FRNRAP. This CDR3 has 14 residues. V lost 2 bases and J 4 bases, leaving 11 bases between the germline ends. CDR3 DNA sequence: TGTGCTAGTGGTTTGAGGCAGGGTATCACTGAAGCTTTCTTT. Translation: CASGLRQGITEAFF.

This chain links TRBV5-4 with TRBJ2-1; 8 bases are shared with TRBD2. The CDR3 covers 13 residues. The junction had 2 bases not matched to a gene; V was cut back by 0 bases and J by 9 bases. CDR1 is SGHNT and CDR2 is YYREEE in the germline V gene (reference sequence). CDR3 DNA: TGTGCCAGCAGCTTGGGACTAGCGCCTGAGCAGTTCTTC. Its protein is CASSLGLAPEQFF.

This clone was observed a handful of times. The chain couples TRBV5-6 to TRBJ1-4; 9 nucleotides match TRBD1. Losses at the gene ends were 2 bases for V and 3 bases for J; bases not matched to a gene: 5. Germline CDR1 SGHDT, CDR2 YYEEEE. This CDR3 is 16 amino acids long. CDR3 protein: CASSLTGGISNEKLFF. The DNA for the CDR3 is TGTGCCAGCAGCTTAACAGGGGGCATTTCTAATGAAAAACTGTTTTTT. Complete variable domain (other parts from reference TRBV5-6 and TRBJ1-4): DAGVTQSPTHLIKTRGQQVTLRCSPKSGHDTVSWYQQALGQGPQFIFQYYEEEERQRGNFPDRFSGHQFPNYSSELNVNALLLGDSALYLCASSLTGGISNEKLFFGSGTQLSVL.

The genes are TRBV6-4 and TRBJ2-2, with TRBD2 matching over 7 bases. Germline lookup yields CDR1 MRHNA and CDR2 SNTAGT. V was pared by 5 bases and J by 2 bases, with 5 bases of the junction left unmatched. The CDR3 has 15 amino acids. The CDR3 region has the DNA TGTGCCAGCAGTCTTCGCGGGGGAAACACCGGGGAGCTGTTTTTT. It specifies CASSLRGGNTGELFF.

The gene calls are TRBV5-1 and TRBJ1-4; D gene uncertain. The CDR3 spans 14 residues. With 0 bases removed from V and 0 bases from J, the gap between germline ends came to 3 bases. In germline, CDR1 is SGHRS, CDR2 YFSETQ. The CDR3 nucleotides read TGCGCCAGCAGCTTGGTAGCAACTAATGAAAAACTGTTTTTT. Its protein is CASSLVATNEKLFF.

The rearrangement uses TRBV6-4 and TRBJ2-7; 11 bases match TRBD1. Germline V gene data show CDR1 as MRHNA and CDR2 as SNTAGT. V dropped 3 bases and J dropped 3; count of bases not matched to a gene: 7. The CDR3 is made up of 16 amino acids. The DNA of the CDR3 is TGTGCCAGCAGTGAATCTGGACAGGGGGCCTTCTACGAGCAGTACTTC. Protein product: CASSESGQGAFYEQYF.

Only a few counts were recorded for this clone. This chain uses TRBV5-6 with TRBJ2-5, with TRBD2 matching 10 bases. Germline trimming cut 4 bases from V and 4 bases from J; bases unmatched to any gene: 13. The CDR3 is 17 residues long. Germline CDR1 and CDR2: SGHDT and YYEEEE. The CDR3 loop reads CASSPRLAGVRVETQYF. CDR3 coding DNA: TGTGCCAGCAGCCCCAGGCTAGCGGGGGTTCGGGTAGAGACCCAGTACTTC. Based on the CDR3 plus reference TRBV5-6 and TRBJ2-5, the full variable domain is DAGVTQSPTHLIKTRGQQVTLRCSPKSGHDTVSWYQQALGQGPQFIFQYYEEEERQRGNFPDRFSGHQFPNYSSELNVNALLLGDSALYLCASSPRLAGVRVETQYFGPGTRLLVL.

The chain joins TRBV14 to TRBJ2-7, with D perhaps matching TRBD1 (7 bases). The V gene's germline CDR1 is SGHDN and CDR2 FVKESK. Trimming took 0 bases from V and 3 from J, leaving 21 bases between them. The CDR3 loop spans 18 amino acids. The CDR3 DNA follows: TGTGCCAGCAGCCAAGACGTCTCAGGGGGGTACAGGGGCTACGAGCAGTACTTC. This sequence encodes CASSQDVSGGYRGYEQYF.

This clone was observed a handful of times. The J gene is TRBJ1-2, the V gene TRBV6-5; 7 bases align to TRBD1. Germline loops: CDR1 MNHEY, CDR2 SVGAGI. Trimming cost V 0 bases and J 4 bases; bases outside gene matches: 2. CDR3 length: 14 residues. The CDR3 is CASSYSGGGYGYTF. CDR3 coding DNA: TGTGCCAGCAGTTACTCAGGGGGCGGCTATGGCTACACCTTC.

The chain carries TRBV9 and TRBJ2-1; D unresolved. CDR3 length equals 16 residues. V shed 2 bases and J shed 0 bases, with 12 bases lying between them. The germline V gene encodes CDR1 SGDLS and CDR2 YYNGEE. In DNA form, the CDR3 reads TGTGCCAGCAGCGTGGGCACCCAATCCTCCTACAATGAGCAGTTCTTC. Residues: CASSVGTQSSYNEQFF.

This clone was seen more than once but under ten times. V usage is TRBV5-1 and J usage is TRBJ2-7; D remains ambiguous. Germline V CDR1 and CDR2: SGHRS, YFSETQ. V lost 0 bases to trimming and J lost 3 bases, with 7 bases between them. The CDR3 has 13 amino acids. CDR3 nucleotides: TGCGCCAGCAGCTTGGCGGAGAACTACGAGCAGTACTTC. Protein: CASSLAENYEQYF. Combining the CDR3 with reference TRBV5-1 and TRBJ2-7 gives the whole variable domain KAGVTQTPRYLIKTRGQQVTLSCSPISGHRSVSWYQQTPGQGLQFLFEYFSETQRNKGNFPGRFSGRQFSNSRSEMNVSTLELGDSALYLCASSLAENYEQYFGPGTRLTVT.

The rearrangement joins TRBV21-1 to TRBJ2-2; TRBD1, the table's D call, was not compared with the DNA. TRBV21-1 is described as a pseudogene. This CDR3 spans 17 amino acids. DNA of the CDR3: TGTGCCAGCAGCAAAGGGGCGAGGGCAGGGGGTCCCGGGGAGCTGTTTTTT. As protein: CASSKGARAGGPGELFF.

The chain uses TRBV12-2 and TRBJ1-1; the table's D call, TRBD1, has no DNA check behind it. TRBV12-2 is annotated as a pseudogene. This CDR3 contains 15 residues. CDR3 region: CASRTLGQTNTEAFF. DNA of the CDR3: TGTGCAAGTCGCACTTTGGGGCAGACGAACACTGAAGCTTTCTTT.